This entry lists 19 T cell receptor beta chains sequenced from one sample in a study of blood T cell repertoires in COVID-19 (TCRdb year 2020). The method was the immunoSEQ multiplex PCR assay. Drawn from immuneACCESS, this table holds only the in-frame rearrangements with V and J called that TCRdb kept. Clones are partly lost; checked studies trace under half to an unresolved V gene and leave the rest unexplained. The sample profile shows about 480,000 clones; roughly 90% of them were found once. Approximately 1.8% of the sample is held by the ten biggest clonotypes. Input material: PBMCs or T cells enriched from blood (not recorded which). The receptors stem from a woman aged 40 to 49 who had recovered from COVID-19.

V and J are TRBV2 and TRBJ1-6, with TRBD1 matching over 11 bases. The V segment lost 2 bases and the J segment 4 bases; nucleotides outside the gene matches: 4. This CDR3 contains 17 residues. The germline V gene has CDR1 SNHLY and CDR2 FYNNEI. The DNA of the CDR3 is TGTGCCAGCAGTGAATCGGGGACAGGGGGATATAATTCACCCCTCCACTTT. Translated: CASSESGTGGYNSPLHF.

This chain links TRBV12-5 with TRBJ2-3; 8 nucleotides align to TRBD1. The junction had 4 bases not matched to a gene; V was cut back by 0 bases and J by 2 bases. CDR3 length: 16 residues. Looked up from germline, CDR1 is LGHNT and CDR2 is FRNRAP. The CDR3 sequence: CASGLVTGGFTDTQYF. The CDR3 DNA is TGTGCTAGTGGTTTGGTAACAGGGGGATTCACAGATACGCAGTATTTT.

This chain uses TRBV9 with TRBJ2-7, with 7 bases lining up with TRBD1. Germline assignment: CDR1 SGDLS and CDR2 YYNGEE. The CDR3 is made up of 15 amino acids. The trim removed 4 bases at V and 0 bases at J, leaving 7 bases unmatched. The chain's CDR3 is CASSLRAGGSYEQYF. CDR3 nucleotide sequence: TGTGCCAGCAGCCTCCGGGCAGGGGGCTCCTACGAGCAGTACTTC.

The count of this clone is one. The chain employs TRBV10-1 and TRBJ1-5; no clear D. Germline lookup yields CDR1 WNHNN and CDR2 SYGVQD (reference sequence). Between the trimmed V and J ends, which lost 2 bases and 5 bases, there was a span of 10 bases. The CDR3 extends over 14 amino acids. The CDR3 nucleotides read TGCGCCAGCAGTGAGCGGGGATCGGATCAGCCCCAGCATTTT. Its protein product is CASSERGSDQPQHF.

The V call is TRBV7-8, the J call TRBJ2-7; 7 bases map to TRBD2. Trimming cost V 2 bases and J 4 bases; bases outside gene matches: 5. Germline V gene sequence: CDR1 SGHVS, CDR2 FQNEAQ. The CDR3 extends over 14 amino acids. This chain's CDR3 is CASSLNGRQYEQYF. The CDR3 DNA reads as TGTGCCAGCAGCTTAAACGGGAGGCAGTACGAGCAGTACTTC.

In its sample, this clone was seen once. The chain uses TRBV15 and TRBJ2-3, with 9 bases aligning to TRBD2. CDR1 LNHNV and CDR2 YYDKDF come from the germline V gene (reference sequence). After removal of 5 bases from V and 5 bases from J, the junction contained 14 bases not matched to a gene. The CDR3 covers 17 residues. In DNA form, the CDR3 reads TGTGCCACCAGCGGGACGCTTCTAGCGGGAATAGGAGATACGCAGTATTTT. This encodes CATSGTLLAGIGDTQYF.

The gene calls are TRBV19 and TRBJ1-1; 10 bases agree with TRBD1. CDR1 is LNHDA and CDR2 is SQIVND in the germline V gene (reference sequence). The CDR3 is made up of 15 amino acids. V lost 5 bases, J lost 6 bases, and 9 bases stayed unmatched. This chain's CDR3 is CASSPSTGGAAEAFF. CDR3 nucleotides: TGTGCCAGTAGTCCGTCGACAGGGGGCGCAGCTGAAGCTTTCTTT.

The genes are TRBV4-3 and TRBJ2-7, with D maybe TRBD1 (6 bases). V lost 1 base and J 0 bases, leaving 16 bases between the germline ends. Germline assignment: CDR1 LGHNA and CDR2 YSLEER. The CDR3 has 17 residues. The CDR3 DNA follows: TGCGCCAGCAGCCAAGGTGCCGGGACAAGTATCTCCTACGAGCAGTACTTC. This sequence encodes CASSQGAGTSISYEQYF.

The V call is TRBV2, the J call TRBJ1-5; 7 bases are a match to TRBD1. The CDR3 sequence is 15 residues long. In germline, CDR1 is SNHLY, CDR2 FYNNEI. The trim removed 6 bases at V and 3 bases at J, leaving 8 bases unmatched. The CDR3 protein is CASRLEGQFNQPQHF. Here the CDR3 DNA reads TGTGCCAGCAGACTAGAGGGACAGTTCAATCAGCCCCAGCATTTT.

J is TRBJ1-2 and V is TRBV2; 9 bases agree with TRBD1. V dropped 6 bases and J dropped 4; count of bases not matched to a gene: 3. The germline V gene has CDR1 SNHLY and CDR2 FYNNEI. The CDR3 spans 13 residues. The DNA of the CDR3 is TGTGCCAGCAGCGACAGGGGGTTCTATGGCTACACCTTC. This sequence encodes CASSDRGFYGYTF.

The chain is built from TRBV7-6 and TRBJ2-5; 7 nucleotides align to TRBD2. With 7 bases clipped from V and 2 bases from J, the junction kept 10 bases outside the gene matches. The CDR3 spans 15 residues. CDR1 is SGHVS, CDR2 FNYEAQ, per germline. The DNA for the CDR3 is TGTGCCAGCACAGAGCGGGATGTTGATCAAGAGACCCAGTACTTC. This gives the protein CASTERDVDQETQYF.

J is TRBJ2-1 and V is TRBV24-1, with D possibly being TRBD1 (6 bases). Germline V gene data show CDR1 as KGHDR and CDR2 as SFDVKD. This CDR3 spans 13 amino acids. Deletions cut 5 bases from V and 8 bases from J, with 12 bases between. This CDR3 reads CATSVQGDDEQFF. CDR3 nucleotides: TGTGCCACCAGTGTACAGGGCGACGATGAGCAGTTCTTC.

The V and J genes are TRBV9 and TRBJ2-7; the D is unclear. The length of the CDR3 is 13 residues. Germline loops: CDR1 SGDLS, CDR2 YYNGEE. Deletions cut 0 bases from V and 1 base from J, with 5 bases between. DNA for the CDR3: TGTGCCAGCAGCGTAGGCGCTTCCTACGAGCAGTACTTC. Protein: CASSVGASYEQYF.

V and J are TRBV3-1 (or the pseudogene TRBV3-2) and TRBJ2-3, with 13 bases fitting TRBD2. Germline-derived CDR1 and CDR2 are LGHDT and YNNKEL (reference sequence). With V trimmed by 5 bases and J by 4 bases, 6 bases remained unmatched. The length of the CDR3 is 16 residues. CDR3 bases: TGTGCCAGCAGCTACCGGACTAGCGGGAGTTCAGATACGCAGTATTTT. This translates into CASSYRTSGSSDTQYF.

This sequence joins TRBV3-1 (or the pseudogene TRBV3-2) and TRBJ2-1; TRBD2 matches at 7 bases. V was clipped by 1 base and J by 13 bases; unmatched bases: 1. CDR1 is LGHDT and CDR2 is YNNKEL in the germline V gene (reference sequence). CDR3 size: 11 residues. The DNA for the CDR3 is TGTGCCAGCAGCCAAGCGACTAGCCAGTTCTTC. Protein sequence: CASSQATSQFF.

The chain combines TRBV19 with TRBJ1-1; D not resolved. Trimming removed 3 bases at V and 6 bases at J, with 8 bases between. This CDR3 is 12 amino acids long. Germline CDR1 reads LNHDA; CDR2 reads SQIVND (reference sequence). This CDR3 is CASSIRRAEAFF. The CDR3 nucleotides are TGTGCCAGTAGTATCAGGCGGGCTGAAGCTTTCTTT.

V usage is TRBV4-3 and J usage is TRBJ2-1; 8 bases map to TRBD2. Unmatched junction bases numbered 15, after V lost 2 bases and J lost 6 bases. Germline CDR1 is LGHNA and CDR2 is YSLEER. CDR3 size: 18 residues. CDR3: CASSQRMSTGTSGNEQFF. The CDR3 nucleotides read TGCGCCAGCAGCCAACGAATGTCTACCGGGACTAGTGGCAATGAGCAGTTCTTC.

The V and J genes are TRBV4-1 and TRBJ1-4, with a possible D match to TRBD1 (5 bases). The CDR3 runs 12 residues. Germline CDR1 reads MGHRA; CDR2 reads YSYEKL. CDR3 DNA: TGCGCTGGCGGCAGGCGGGGGGAAAAACTGTTTTTT. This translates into CAGGRRGEKLFF.

The CDR3 sequence is CASSLSLAAYEQYF. CDR3 in DNA: TGTGCCAGCAGCTTATCCCTAGCGGCCTACGAGCAGTACTTC. The chain has TRBV7-2 and TRBJ2-7, with 7 bases aligning to TRBD2. The CDR3 is 14 residues long. Trimming at V came to 2 bases and at J to 2 bases, leaving 3 bases not matched to a gene. CDR1 is SGHTA, CDR2 FQGNSA, per germline.